The 21 T cell receptor beta chains below were found in one sample sequenced in a study of blood T cell repertoires in COVID-19. The method was immunoSEQ multiplex PCR; TCRdb's version includes in-frame clones alone and lacks a portion of them. The repertoire holds 90,000 or so clones, with over 70% as singletons. The sequenced sample was peripheral blood. All receptors derive from a human donor in a cohort sampled during active COVID-19.

CDR3 sequence reads: CASSSTGGMKTQYF. CDR3 bases: TGTGCCAGCAGTTCCACAGGGGGAATGAAGACCCAGTACTTC. This chain uses TRBV27 with TRBJ2-5; TRBD1 matches 8 bases. The V gene's germline CDR1 is MNHEY and CDR2 SMNVEV (reference sequence). V was clipped by 4 bases and J by 6 bases; unmatched bases: 7. This CDR3 has 14 residues.

The genes are TRBV2 and TRBJ2-7; a weak D match, TRBD2 (5 bases). CDR1 is SNHLY and CDR2 is FYNNEI in the germline V gene. Trimming left V 3 bases short and J 4 bases short, with 13 bases between. The CDR3 runs 14 residues. This CDR3 is CASSDQGRGYEQYF. DNA for the CDR3: TGTGCCAGCAGTGACCAAGGCCGGGGTTACGAGCAGTACTTC.

This clone was seen just once. The V and J genes are TRBV7-6 and TRBJ2-7; 9 bases agree with TRBD2. V trimming: 2 bases; J trimming: 7 bases; junction bases outside the gene matches: 0. The CDR3 runs to 12 residues. Germline CDR1 is SGHVS and CDR2 is FNYEAQ. The CDR3, as DNA: TGTGCCAGCAGCTTACTAGCGGGGGAGCAGTACTTC. Protein: CASSLLAGEQYF.

Only one count was recorded for this clone. The rearrangement links TRBV11-3 to TRBJ2-2; TRBD2 agrees at 14 bases. Trimming cost V 2 bases and J 6 bases; bases outside gene matches: 2. This CDR3 is 16 amino acids long. Germline V gene data show CDR1 as SGHNT and CDR2 as YENEEA. CDR3 in DNA: TGTGCCAGCAGCTTACAGGGACTAGCGGGAGCCGGGGAGCTGTTTTTT. As protein: CASSLQGLAGAGELFF.

The chain combines TRBV29-1 with TRBJ2-3, with a weak D call TRBD2 (5 bases). V shed 6 bases and J shed 4 bases, with 14 bases lying between them. Germline V CDR1 and CDR2: SQVTM, ANQGSEA. The CDR3 is made up of 13 amino acids. CDR3 coding DNA: TGCAGCGTGCGAGGGTCCGTGGCAGATACGCAGTATTTT. It translates to CSVRGSVADTQYF.

The chain joins TRBV5-1 to TRBJ2-2; D might be TRBD2 (5 bases). Looked up from germline, CDR1 is SGHRS and CDR2 is YFSETQ. The V end lost 4 bases, the J end lost 6 bases, and 13 bases lay between the germline ends. CDR3 length: 14 residues. The CDR3 DNA reads TGCGCCAGCAGCCGGGAATCCGGACCCGGGGAGCTGTTTTTT. Its protein is CASSRESGPGELFF.

Only one count was recorded for this clone. The V and J genes are TRBV19 and TRBJ1-2; perhaps TRBD1 as D (5 bases). CDR3 length: 13 residues. The germline CDR1 and CDR2 sequences are LNHDA and SQIVND (reference sequence). V was cut by 7 bases and J by 6 bases, with 15 bases left in between. The CDR3 loop reads CASTPGFADGYTF. The DNA for the CDR3 is TGTGCCAGTACCCCAGGGTTTGCGGATGGCTACACCTTC.

V is TRBV5-1 and J is TRBJ1-1; D not resolved. Germline-derived CDR1 and CDR2 are SGHRS and YFSETQ. The CDR3 runs 13 residues. V gave up 0 bases and J gave up 0 bases, with 3 bases separating them. CDR3 sequence reads: CASSLDLNTEAFF. The CDR3 DNA reads TGCGCCAGCAGCTTGGACTTGAACACTGAAGCTTTCTTT.

The rearrangement links TRBV10-2 to TRBJ2-3; D uncertain. V was shortened by 2 bases and J by 0 bases, with 6 bases between the two germline ends. This CDR3 is built from 14 residues. Germline CDR1 is WSHSY and CDR2 is SAAADI. The CDR3 DNA sequence: TGCGCCAGCAGTGAGACAAGAAGCACAGATACGCAGTATTTT. It yields the protein CASSETRSTDTQYF.

The chain couples TRBV16 to TRBJ2-1; TRBD2 matches 8 bases. The CDR3 extends over 16 amino acids. Germline V gives CDR1 KGHSY, CDR2 FQNENV. Losses at the gene ends were 2 bases for V and 7 bases for J; bases not matched to a gene: 10. CDR3 in amino acids: CASSQRGSGSMNEQFF. The CDR3 DNA sequence: TGTGCCAGCAGCCAAAGGGGCAGCGGGAGTATGAATGAGCAGTTCTTC.

The V gene is TRBV5-6, the J gene TRBJ2-3; TRBD2 matches at 15 bases. The CDR3 contains 17 residues. The germline V gene has CDR1 SGHDT and CDR2 YYEEEE. V trimming: 4 bases; J trimming: 5 bases; junction bases outside the gene matches: 8. DNA for the CDR3: TGTGCCAGCAGCGATCGGACTAGCGGGAGGGCCAGAGATACGCAGTATTTT. As protein: CASSDRTSGRARDTQYF.

This chain links TRBV10-1 with TRBJ1-3; 8 nucleotides match TRBD1. Germline values: CDR1 WNHNN, CDR2 SYGVQD (reference sequence). Trimming took 5 bases from V and 4 from J; bases not matched to a gene: 7. The CDR3 loop spans 15 amino acids. CDR3 sequence: CASSPGQGQGNTIYF. The CDR3 nucleotides are TGCGCCAGCAGTCCCGGACAGGGCCAGGGAAACACCATATATTTT.

This rearrangement joins TRBV7-9 to TRBJ2-7, with TRBD2 matching 10 bases. This CDR3 is built from 17 residues. Trimming removed 5 bases from V and 5 bases from J; junction bases left unmatched: 15. The germline gives CDR1 SEHNR, CDR2 FQNEAQ (reference sequence). The CDR3 region has the DNA TGTGCCAGCAGCCCCCGTAGAGGTAGCGGGAGGCCCCACGAGCAGTACTTC. Protein product: CASSPRRGSGRPHEQYF.

The chain has TRBV7-2 and TRBJ1-3, with D perhaps matching TRBD1 (5 bases). CDR1 SGHTA and CDR2 FQGNSA come from the germline V gene. Trimming removed 3 bases from V and 0 bases from J, with 12 bases in between. The CDR3 is 16 residues long. The CDR3 here is CASSFQGLLSGNTIYF. The DNA of the CDR3 is TGTGCCAGCAGCTTCCAGGGCCTCCTCTCTGGAAACACCATATATTTT. Drawing the rest from reference TRBV7-2 and TRBJ1-3, the complete variable domain is GAGVSQSPSNKVTEKGKDVELRCDPISGHTALYWYRQSLGQGLEFLIYFQGNSAPDKSGLPSDRFSAERTGGSVSTLTIQRTQQEDSAVYLCASSFQGLLSGNTIYFGEGSWLTVV.

The chain is built from TRBV2 and TRBJ2-3; the D is unclear. Trimming cost V 3 bases and J 1 base, with 11 bases left between them. Germline values: CDR1 SNHLY, CDR2 FYNNEI. CDR3 size: 15 residues. This CDR3 reads CASSDPTTGTDTQYF. CDR3 DNA sequence: TGTGCCAGCAGTGACCCGACAACCGGCACAGATACGCAGTATTTT.

This clone was recorded only once. The chain couples TRBV2 to TRBJ1-2, with 7 bases fitting TRBD1. J lost 8 bases, V lost 5 bases, and 11 bases had no gene match. The germline V gene encodes CDR1 SNHLY and CDR2 FYNNEI. The CDR3 sequence is 14 residues long. The CDR3 region is CASSRNRGSEGYTF. The CDR3 DNA follows: TGTGCCAGCAGTCGAAACAGGGGTTCGGAGGGCTACACCTTC.

Concerning this clone itself: The junction and the germline gene differ at one end; a read error may be behind it. The chain has TRBV2 and TRBJ2-4, with 11 positions matching TRBD2. This CDR3 has 14 residues. Germline V gives CDR1 SNHLY, CDR2 FYNNEI. The CDR3 reads CASSDFGSGRVWDF. The CDR3 DNA is TGTGCCAGCAGTGATTTCGGTAGCGGGAGGGTTTGGGACTTC.

The rearrangement uses TRBV7-3 and TRBJ2-1, with D possibly TRBD1 on 5 matching bases. The CDR3 length is 15 residues. The V end was cut by 3 bases, the J end by 7 bases, with 16 bases between. The germline gives CDR1 SGHTA, CDR2 FQGTGA. CDR3 bases: TGTGCCAGCAGCTTTGGGGCTCCCGGACGGAATGAGCAGTTCTTC. Translated, it gives CASSFGAPGRNEQFF.

The V gene is TRBV11-2, the J gene TRBJ2-7, with D uncertain. The CDR3 runs 13 residues. Germline-derived CDR1 and CDR2 are SGHAT and FQNNGV. The V end lost 5 bases, the J end lost 5 bases, and 13 bases lay between the germline ends. CDR3 in DNA: TGTGCCAGCAGCGAATACCGGGTCCACGAGCAGTACTTC. Translating it yields CASSEYRVHEQYF.

A word on this clone: One end of the junction is discordant with germline, which a read error may explain. The gene calls are TRBV7-9 and TRBJ2-3; TRBD2 aligns across 9 bases. The CDR3 runs to 13 residues. Germline CDR1 SEHNR, CDR2 FQNEAQ (reference sequence). The CDR3, as DNA: TGTGCCAGCTCATCTTCGGGGCGGGAGGGCCATGTTTTT. Translating gives CASSSSGREGHVF.

This chain connects TRBV6-9 to TRBJ1-4; TRBD1 matches 9 bases. The length of the CDR3 is 17 residues. Germline loops: CDR1 MNHGY, CDR2 SVAAGI. J gave up 1 base and V 4 bases, and 7 bases lay outside the gene matches. CDR3 nucleotide sequence: TGTGCCAGCAGTTTCGGGACAGGGTCGGGAACTAATGAAAAACTGTTTTTT. Its protein product is CASSFGTGSGTNEKLFF.